One sample yielded the 26 T cell receptor beta chains listed below, sequenced in a study of T cell changes during pregnancy in multiple sclerosis. TCRdb's copy holds only in-frame clones and misses some; the assay was immunoSEQ multiplex PCR. The repertoire has about 73,000 clones, around 90% of them found once; the top ten carry over 7.5%. The sequenced sample was peripheral blood, obtained after pregnancy. These TCRs come from a female donor in good health, enrolled as a control in a pregnancy study.

The chain employs TRBV19 and TRBJ1-1; a possible D gene is TRBD1 (6 bases). This CDR3 has 14 residues. V gave up 6 bases and J gave up 11 bases, with 22 bases separating them. Germline values: CDR1 LNHDA, CDR2 SQIVND (reference sequence). This CDR3 is CASSGGGAGKKAFF. In DNA, the CDR3 is TGTGCCAGTAGCGGCGGGGGGGCGGGTAAGAAGGCTTTCTTT. Full variable domain (missing parts from reference TRBV19 and TRBJ1-1): DGGITQSPKYLFRKEGQNVTLSCEQNLNHDAMYWYRQDPGQGLRLIYYSQIVNDFQKGDIAEGYSVSREKKESFPLTVTSAQKNPTAFYLCASSGGGAGKKAFFGQGTRLTVV.

The rearrangement joins TRBV19 to TRBJ2-7, with 9 bases aligning to TRBD1. From germline, CDR1 is LNHDA and CDR2 SQIVND (reference sequence). The CDR3 contains 16 residues. The junction had 8 bases not matched to a gene; V was cut back by 3 bases and J by 2 bases. DNA of the CDR3: TGTGCCAGTAGTATCTCGGACAGGGGACCAACCTACGAGCAGTACTTC. Its protein is CASSISDRGPTYEQYF.

The V and J genes are TRBV9 and TRBJ1-2; 10 bases line up with TRBD1. The ends lost 2 bases at V and 4 bases at J; junction bases unmatched: 5. Germline CDR1 SGDLS, CDR2 YYNGEE. The CDR3 loop spans 15 amino acids. The CDR3 loop is CASSVGTGALYGYTF. The CDR3 DNA reads TGTGCCAGCAGCGTGGGGACAGGGGCTCTCTATGGCTACACCTTC.

The J gene is TRBJ2-1, the V gene TRBV27; 14 bases fit TRBD2. CDR1 MNHEY and CDR2 SMNVEV come from the germline V gene (reference sequence). V shed 1 base, J shed 3 bases, and the junction held 11 bases outside the gene matches. The CDR3 contains 20 residues. The CDR3 sequence: CASSLLYRLAGGALYNEQFF. The DNA for the CDR3 is TGTGCCAGCAGTTTATTGTATAGACTAGCGGGGGGGGCTCTCTACAATGAGCAGTTCTTC.

The rearrangement links TRBV5-5 to TRBJ1-4; 8 positions agree with TRBD1. V lost 6 bases to trimming and J lost 5 bases; unmatched junction nucleotides: 15. Germline values: CDR1 SGHKS, CDR2 YYEKEE (reference sequence). This CDR3 is built from 17 residues. The CDR3 protein is CASTIAPPGGTNEKLFF. CDR3 bases: TGTGCCAGCACCATTGCACCCCCAGGGGGCACAAATGAAAAACTGTTTTTT.

V and J are TRBV10-3 and TRBJ1-4, with TRBD1 matching 7 bases. This CDR3 comprises 15 residues. V gave up 2 bases and J gave up 5 bases; unmatched junction bases: 5. The V gene's germline CDR1 is ENHRY and CDR2 SYGVKD. The CDR3 DNA reads TGTGCCATCAGTGAGCCGGAGACAGGGAATGAAAAACTGTTTTTT. Translated: CAISEPETGNEKLFF.

On this clone: The same CDR3 is also encoded by other DNA sequences in this sample. The chain carries TRBV27 and TRBJ1-5; TRBD1 is a possible D gene (5 bases). This CDR3 spans 14 amino acids. The germline gives CDR1 MNHEY, CDR2 SMNVEV (reference sequence). Trimming stripped 0 bases from V and 5 bases from J, with 8 bases between. The CDR3 DNA follows: TGTGCCAGCAGTTTATCGGGGGGTTATCAGCCCCAGCATTTT. This translates into CASSLSGGYQPQHF.

This clone was seen only once. The CDR3 here is CASSNIQGTDTQYF. DNA of the CDR3: TGTGCCAGTAGTAACATACAGGGCACAGATACGCAGTATTTT. This sequence joins TRBV19 and TRBJ2-3, with D perhaps TRBD1 (5 bases). The CDR3 consists of 14 residues. V was shortened by 4 bases and J by 1 base, with 9 bases between the two germline ends. CDR1 is LNHDA and CDR2 is SQIVND in the germline V gene (reference sequence).

This sequence joins TRBV28 and TRBJ2-2; perhaps TRBD1 as D (7 bases). CDR1 and CDR2 (germline): MDHEN, SYDVKM. CDR3 length: 15 amino acids. Trimming took off 5 bases at V and 6 bases at J, with 16 bases between the two ends. The CDR3 nucleotides are TGTGCCAGCAGTCTACAACAGGGGAGGTCCGGGGAGCTGTTTTTT. Translation gives CASSLQQGRSGELFF.

This sequence joins TRBV10-3 and TRBJ2-2; no clear D. Germline CDR1 reads ENHRY; CDR2 reads SYGVKD. CDR3 length: 15 amino acids. V was shortened by 4 bases and J by 1 base, with 10 bases between the two germline ends. Written as DNA, the CDR3 is TGTGCCATCAGTGGACTCGGTGGGAACACCGGGGAGCTGTTTTTT. It yields the protein CAISGLGGNTGELFF.

The chain employs TRBV18 and TRBJ2-5; D gene ambiguous. The V gene's germline CDR1 is KGHSH and CDR2 LQKENI. Trimming left V 0 bases short and J 3 bases short, with 14 bases between. The CDR3 is 16 amino acids. The CDR3 is CASSPPFIMAEETQYF. The CDR3 DNA follows: TGTGCCAGCTCACCACCGTTTATAATGGCGGAAGAGACCCAGTACTTC.

The genes are TRBV28 and TRBJ1-5; 8 bases fit TRBD1. Per the germline V gene, CDR1 is MDHEN and CDR2 is SYDVKM. V shed 7 bases, J shed 3 bases, and the junction held 11 bases outside the gene matches. CDR3 length: 16 residues. CDR3 sequence: CASNVPDRASNQPQHF. The DNA of the CDR3 is TGTGCCAGCAACGTCCCGGACAGGGCCTCCAATCAGCCCCAGCATTTT.

The chain has TRBV29-1 and TRBJ1-1; possibly TRBD1 for D (5 bases). This CDR3 is built from 14 residues. V shed 5 bases and J shed 1 base, with 14 bases lying between them. The germline gives CDR1 SQVTM, CDR2 ANQGSEA. CDR3 region: CSVPGLHENTEAFF. CDR3 DNA sequence: TGCAGCGTTCCGGGACTGCACGAGAACACTGAAGCTTTCTTT.

The chain couples TRBV11-2 to TRBJ1-3; 9 bases line up with TRBD1. Germline V lookup: CDR1 SGHAT, CDR2 FQNNGV. CDR3 length: 13 residues. J lost 15 bases, V lost 5 bases, and 11 bases had no gene match. The CDR3 reads CASSEQSRDRAYF. CDR3 in DNA: TGTGCCAGCAGCGAACAATCCCGGGACAGGGCATATTTT.

This chain connects TRBV27 to TRBJ1-2; D call uncertain. This CDR3 has 15 residues. The V end lost 5 bases, the J end lost 4 bases, and 17 bases lay between the germline ends. CDR1 MNHEY and CDR2 SMNVEV come from the germline V gene (reference sequence). The CDR3 reads CASSPSAMAGYGYTF. CDR3 coding DNA: TGTGCCAGCAGTCCCAGTGCCATGGCTGGCTATGGCTACACCTTC.

V usage is TRBV27 and J usage is TRBJ1-2, with D perhaps TRBD1 (5 bases). Trimming removed 0 bases from V and 2 bases from J, with 7 bases in between. CDR1 and CDR2 from the germline V gene are MNHEY and SMNVEV (reference sequence). CDR3 length: 14 amino acids. The CDR3 reads CASSLSAGNYGYTF. As DNA, the CDR3 is TGTGCCAGCAGTTTATCGGCAGGGAACTATGGCTACACCTTC.

The chain joins TRBV11-2 to TRBJ1-1; D not certain. Germline CDR1 and CDR2: SGHAT and FQNNGV. The CDR3 runs 15 residues. V was cut by 2 bases and J by 1 base, with 11 bases left in between. CDR3 nucleotides: TGTGCCAGCAGCTTACCTCCCGACAAGAACACTGAAGCTTTCTTT. This translates into CASSLPPDKNTEAFF.

This clone was seen only a few times. The chain has TRBV30 and TRBJ1-1; a weak D match, TRBD1 (6 bases). Germline lookup yields CDR1 GTSNPN and CDR2 SVGIG (reference sequence). V was shortened by 0 bases and J by 9 bases, with 11 bases between the two germline ends. The CDR3 extends over 12 amino acids. The CDR3 region is CAWSVPGAQAFF. In DNA, the CDR3 is TGTGCCTGGAGTGTTCCAGGGGCGCAAGCTTTCTTT.

The chain combines TRBV10-3 with TRBJ1-5; no definite D call. Germline V gene data show CDR1 as ENHRY and CDR2 as SYGVKD. With 0 bases removed from V and 4 bases from J, the gap between germline ends came to 13 bases. There are 16 residues in the CDR3. For the CDR3, the DNA is TGTGCCATCAGTGAGTCGACGGGAGTGGGAAATCAGCCCCAGCATTTT. Its translation is CAISESTGVGNQPQHF.

The chain combines TRBV7-2 with TRBJ1-2; 7 nucleotides agree with TRBD1. The germline gives CDR1 SGHTA, CDR2 FQGNSA. The CDR3 extends over 16 amino acids. The trim removed 0 bases at V and 4 bases at J, leaving 8 bases unmatched. The CDR3 region is CASSLAAGGFSYGYTF. CDR3 sequence (DNA): TGTGCCAGCAGCTTAGCAGCAGGGGGATTCAGCTATGGCTACACCTTC.

The chain couples TRBV5-1 to TRBJ2-1; tentative D call: TRBD2 (6 bases). V was clipped by 4 bases and J by 1 base, with 18 bases between them. Germline assignment: CDR1 SGHRS and CDR2 YFSETQ. This CDR3 has 17 residues. CDR3 residues: CASSPLVWRGSYNEQFF. DNA for the CDR3: TGCGCCAGCAGCCCCCTGGTGTGGAGGGGTTCCTACAATGAGCAGTTCTTC.

The chain employs TRBV5-1 and TRBJ2-3, with D possibly matching TRBD1 (6 bases). Trimming cost V 4 bases and J 6 bases, with 18 bases left between them. The CDR3 sequence is 15 residues long. The germline V gene has CDR1 SGHRS and CDR2 YFSETQ. CDR3 loop: CASSLNQGGRDTQYF. CDR3 sequence (DNA): TGCGCCAGCAGCCTAAACCAAGGGGGACGGGATACGCAGTATTTT.

This chain links TRBV5-1 with TRBJ2-5; TRBD2 matches 8 bases. V dropped 2 bases and J dropped 2; count of bases not matched to a gene: 5. The CDR3 consists of 15 residues. Germline V gene lookup returns CDR1 SGHRS and CDR2 YFSETQ. The CDR3 nucleotides are TGCGCCAGCAGCTTCGCGGGGGGCCCTCAAGAGACCCAGTACTTC. Its protein is CASSFAGGPQETQYF.

This chain joins TRBV30 and TRBJ2-2; the match to TRBD2 covers 10 bases. CDR1 is GTSNPN, CDR2 SVGIG, per germline (reference sequence). The V segment lost 5 bases and the J segment 5 bases; nucleotides outside the gene matches: 5. The CDR3 loop spans 14 amino acids. The CDR3 DNA follows: TGTGCCTGGGCTAGCGGGAGTTGGACCGGGGAGCTGTTTTTT. It encodes CAWASGSWTGELFF. The whole variable domain, remainder taken from reference TRBV30 and TRBJ2-2, is SQTIHQWPATLVQPVGSPLSLECTVEGTSNPNLYWYRQAAGRGLQLLFYSVGIGQISSEVPQNLSASRPQDRQFILSSKKLLLSDSGFYLCAWASGSWTGELFFGEGSRLTVL.

The J gene is TRBJ1-1, the V gene TRBV5-1, with 10 bases aligning to TRBD1. The trim removed 4 bases at V and 2 bases at J, leaving 5 bases unmatched. The CDR3 has 15 amino acids. The V gene's germline CDR1 is SGHRS and CDR2 YFSETQ. The CDR3 DNA is TGCGCCAGCAGCAAGGGACAGGGGTTTAACACTGAAGCTTTCTTT. It specifies CASSKGQGFNTEAFF.

On this clone itself: It is likely a read error, because the conserved phenylalanine at the end of the CDR3 is missing. The DNA is left out, because the CDR3 cannot be placed on it with certainty; the CDR3 is given as TCRdb lists it. This chain connects TRBV4-1 to TRBJ2-4; TRBD2 reflects the table's D call only, with no check against the DNA. The CDR3 contains 13 residues when both ends are counted. CDR1 is MGHRA, CDR2 YSYEKL, per germline. CDR3 amino acids: CASSQEPGTYIAL.